This record looks at one T cell receptor beta chain sequence and its context. Its matching antigen is unknown. Next came a second PCR, run for about 7 to 12 cycles, which used a sample-barcoded 5' primer along with a J-beta primer mix. MiXCR, run by TCRdb on the 5' RACE reads, gives a single entry per CDR3 protein. The profile shows around 780,000 distinct CDR3 sequences, approximately 60% of them singletons. The sample comes from a study of blood T cells in healthy people across ages. Study observations and caveats: As age increased, TCR beta diversity per million T cells fell in a roughly linear fashion.

The V gene end was trimmed by 4 bases and the J gene end by 4 bases; junction bases not matched to a gene: 8. The CDR3 totals 15 residues. Germline CDR1 MNHEY, CDR2 SVGEGT. The sequencing input was blood. The origin of this receptor is a man between 40 and 49 years old in good health. The rearrangement uses TRBV6-2 or TRBV6-3 and TRBJ2-3; TRBD2 matches 7 bases. The CDR3 region has the DNA TGTGCCAGCAGTTGGCGGGAGCCGGGGGCAGATACGCAGTATTTT. Protein: CASSWREPGADTQYF.